Below, one T cell receptor beta chain is given with its context. It was with 60 Vbeta and 13 Jbeta primers that the PCR ran. TCRdb keeps only in-frame clones here, not all; method: immunoSEQ multiplex PCR. The sample yields around 170,000 clones, over 60% seen once. This CDR3 has 16 residues. The V and J ends lost 4 bases and 4 bases respectively, with 20 bases between them. Germline CDR1 MRHNA, CDR2 SNTAGT. This record comes from a study of cytomegalovirus exposure and HLA in healthy donors. The clonotype was recovered from a girl aged 5 to 17 in good health and CMV-seronegative. Sequencing used PBMCs. The gene calls are TRBV6-4 and TRBJ2-7; D unclear. The CDR3 nucleotides are TGTGCCAGCAGTGTTAGGAGAGCACCGAGGAAGTACGAGCAGTACTTC. This sequence encodes CASSVRRAPRKYEQYF.